The entry below gives a single T cell receptor (beta chain) sequence along with its context. V was shortened by 3 bases and J by 8 bases, with 14 bases between the two germline ends. Germline assignment: CDR1 SGHTA and CDR2 FQGTGA. The CDR3 extends over 14 amino acids. The entry originates in a study of blood T cell repertoires in COVID-19. Across the whole study: PBMCs, B-cell-depleted T cells, or T cells were the source of the cDNA or gDNA that made up the material.

Original handling: Quantification of nucleated cells was approximated via reference gene primer amplification. Produced via immunoSEQ multiplex PCR; TCRdb's table is partial and in-frame only. The V and J calls and clone size were taken over from that table, and D and trimming were inferred from the DNA. Here the sample spans approximately 290,000 clones, about 86% being singletons. Those enrolled in Seattle joined during active infection and were followed longitudinally afterward. The chain has TRBV7-3 and TRBJ2-1; possibly TRBD1 for D (5 bases). The clonotype originates from a person aged 65-85 years with COVID-19, enrolled during active disease. The material sequenced was peripheral blood. Here the CDR3 DNA reads TGTGCCAGCAGCTTGAACCAGGGTATTGATGAGCAGTTCTTC. The encoded protein is CASSLNQGIDEQFF. Variable domain in full (rest from reference TRBV7-3 and TRBJ2-1): GAGVSQTPSNKVTEKGKYVELRCDPISGHTALYWYRQSLGQGPEFLIYFQGTGAADDSGLPNDRFFAVRPEGSVSTLKIQRTERGDSAVYLCASSLNQGIDEQFFGPGTRLTVL.